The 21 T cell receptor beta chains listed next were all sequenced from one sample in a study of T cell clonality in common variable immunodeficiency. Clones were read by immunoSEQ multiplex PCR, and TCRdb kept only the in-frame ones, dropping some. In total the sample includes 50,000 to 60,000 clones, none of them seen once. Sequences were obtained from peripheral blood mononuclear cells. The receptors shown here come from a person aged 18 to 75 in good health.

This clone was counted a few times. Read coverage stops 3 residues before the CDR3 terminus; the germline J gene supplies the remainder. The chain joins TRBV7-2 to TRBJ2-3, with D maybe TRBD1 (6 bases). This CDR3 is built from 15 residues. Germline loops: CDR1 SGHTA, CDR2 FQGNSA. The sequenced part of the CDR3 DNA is TGTGCCAGCAGCGCCCACTCCCGCCGCCAGGGGACG. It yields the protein CASSAHSRRQGT. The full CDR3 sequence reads CASSAHSRRQGTQYF.

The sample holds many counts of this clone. CDR3 DNA, as far as it was read: TGTGCCAGCAGTTCCCCCGCCGCGGGACAGGGCTGGGGC. Translating it yields CASSSPAAGQGWG. The entire CDR3 sequence reads CASSSPAAGQGWGYTF. This chain uses TRBV6-2 or TRBV6-3 with TRBJ1-2; 9 bases agree with TRBD1. The read terminates 3 residues before the CDR3 end, so the remaining end is supplied by the germline J gene. This CDR3 has 16 residues. Germline V gives CDR1 MNHEY, CDR2 SVGEGT.

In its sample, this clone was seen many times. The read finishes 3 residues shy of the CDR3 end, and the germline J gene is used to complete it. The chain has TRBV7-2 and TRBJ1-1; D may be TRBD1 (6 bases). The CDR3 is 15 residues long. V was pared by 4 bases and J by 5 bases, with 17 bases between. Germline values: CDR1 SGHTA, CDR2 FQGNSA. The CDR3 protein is CASSYLSQGGTEAFF. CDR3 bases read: TGTGCCAGCAGCTACTTGTCACAGGGCGGGACTGAA. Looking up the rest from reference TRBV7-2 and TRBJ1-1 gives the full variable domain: GAGVSQSPSNKVTEKGKDVELRCDPISGHTALYWYRQSLGQGLEFLIYFQGNSAPDKSGLPSDRFSAERTGGSVSTLTIQRTQQEDSAVYLCASSYLSQGGTEAFFGQGTRLTVV.

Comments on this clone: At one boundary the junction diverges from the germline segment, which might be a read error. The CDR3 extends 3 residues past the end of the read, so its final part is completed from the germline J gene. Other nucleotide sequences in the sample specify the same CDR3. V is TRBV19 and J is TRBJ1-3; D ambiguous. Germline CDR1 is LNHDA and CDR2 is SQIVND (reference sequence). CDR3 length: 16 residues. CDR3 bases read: TGTGCCAGTAGTATACCGGGGTCGTTCTCTGGAAACACG. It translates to CASSIPGSFSGNT. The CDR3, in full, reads CASSIPGSFSGNTIYF.

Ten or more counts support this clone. The sequenced CDR3 bases are TGCAGCGTTGAATTGGGACAGGGTGTTGGTGAG. This sequence encodes CSVELGQGVGE. The CDR3 reads in full as CSVELGQGVGEQFF. V is TRBV29-1 and J is TRBJ2-1; the match to TRBD1 covers 9 bases. The CDR3 is cut off 3 residues early in the read; its end comes from the germline J gene. The junction had 8 bases not matched to a gene; V was cut back by 2 bases and J by 9 bases. The CDR3 has 14 residues. Germline lookup yields CDR1 SQVTM and CDR2 ANQGSEA.

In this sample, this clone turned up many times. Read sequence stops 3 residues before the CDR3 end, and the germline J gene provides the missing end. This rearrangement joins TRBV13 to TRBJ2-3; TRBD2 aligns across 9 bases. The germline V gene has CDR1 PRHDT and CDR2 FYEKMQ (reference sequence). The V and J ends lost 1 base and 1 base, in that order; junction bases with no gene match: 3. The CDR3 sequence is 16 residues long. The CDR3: CASSLDLAGGTDTQYF. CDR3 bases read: TGTGCCAGCAGCTTAGACTTAGCGGGGGGCACAGATACG. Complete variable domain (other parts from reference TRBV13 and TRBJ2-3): AAGVIQSPRHLIKEKRETATLKCYPIPRHDTVYWYQQGPGQDPQFLISFYEKMQSDKGSIPDRFSAQQFSDYHSELNMSSLELGDSALYFCASSLDLAGGTDTQYFGPGTRLTVL.

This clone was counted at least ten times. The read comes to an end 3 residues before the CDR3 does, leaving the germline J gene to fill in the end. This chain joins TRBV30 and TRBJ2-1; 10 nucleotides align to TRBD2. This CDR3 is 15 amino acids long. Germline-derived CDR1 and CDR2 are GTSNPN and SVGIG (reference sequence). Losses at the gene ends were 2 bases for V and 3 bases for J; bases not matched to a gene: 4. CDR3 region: CAWSTGTSVYNEQFF. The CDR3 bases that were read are TGTGCCTGGAGTACCGGGACTAGCGTCTACAATGAG.

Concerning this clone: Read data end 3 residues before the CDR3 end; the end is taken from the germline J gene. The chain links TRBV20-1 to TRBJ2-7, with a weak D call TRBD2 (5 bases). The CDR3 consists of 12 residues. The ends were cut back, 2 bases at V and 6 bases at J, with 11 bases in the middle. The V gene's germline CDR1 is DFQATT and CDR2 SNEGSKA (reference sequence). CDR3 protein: CSARTSGVEQYF. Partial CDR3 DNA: TGCAGTGCTAGAACTTCCGGGGTCGAG.

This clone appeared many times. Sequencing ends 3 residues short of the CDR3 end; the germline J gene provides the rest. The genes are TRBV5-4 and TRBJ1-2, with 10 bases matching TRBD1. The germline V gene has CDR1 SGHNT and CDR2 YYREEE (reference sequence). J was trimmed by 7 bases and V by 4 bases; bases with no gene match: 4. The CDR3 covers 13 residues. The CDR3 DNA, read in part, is TGTGCCAGCAGCAAGGACAGGGGGATTGGC. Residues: CASSKDRGIG. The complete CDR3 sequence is CASSKDRGIGYTF.

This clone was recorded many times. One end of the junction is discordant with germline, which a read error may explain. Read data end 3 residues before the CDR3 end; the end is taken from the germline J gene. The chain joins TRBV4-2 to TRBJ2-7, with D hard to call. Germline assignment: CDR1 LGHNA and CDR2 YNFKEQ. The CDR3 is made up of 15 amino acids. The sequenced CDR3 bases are TGCGCCAGCAGCCAAGATAGTCTGGTCCCCTACGAG. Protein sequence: CASSQDSLVPYE. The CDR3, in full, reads CASSQDSLVPYEQYF.

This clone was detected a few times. The part of the CDR3 DNA that was read is TGCGCCAGCAGTCAATCCTGCAGGGGGGGAAACACC. Amino acid sequence: CASSQSCRGGNT. The full CDR3 reads CASSQSCRGGNTIYF. The chain has TRBV23-1 and TRBJ1-3; TRBD1 matches 7 bases. The CDR3 end falls 3 residues outside the read, so it is completed with the germline J gene. TRBV23-1 is flagged as an ORF with uncertain function. CDR3 length: 15 residues. V lost 0 bases and J lost 4; bases outside the gene matches: 3.

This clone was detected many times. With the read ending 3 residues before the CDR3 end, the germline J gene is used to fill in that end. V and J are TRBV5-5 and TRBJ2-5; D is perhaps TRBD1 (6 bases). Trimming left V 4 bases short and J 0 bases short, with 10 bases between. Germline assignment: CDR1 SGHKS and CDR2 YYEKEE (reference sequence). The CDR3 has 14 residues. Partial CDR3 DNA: TGTGCCAGCAGCCAGGGGTTTAACCAAGAGACC. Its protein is CASSQGFNQET. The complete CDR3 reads CASSQGFNQETQYF.

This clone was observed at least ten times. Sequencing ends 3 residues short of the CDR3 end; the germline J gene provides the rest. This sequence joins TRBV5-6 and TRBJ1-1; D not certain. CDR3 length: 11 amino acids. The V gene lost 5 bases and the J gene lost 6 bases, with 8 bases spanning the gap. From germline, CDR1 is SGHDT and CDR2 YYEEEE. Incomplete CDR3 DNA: TGTGCCAGCAGTTCTCGCGCTGAA. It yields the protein CASSSRAE. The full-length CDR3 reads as CASSSRAEAFF.

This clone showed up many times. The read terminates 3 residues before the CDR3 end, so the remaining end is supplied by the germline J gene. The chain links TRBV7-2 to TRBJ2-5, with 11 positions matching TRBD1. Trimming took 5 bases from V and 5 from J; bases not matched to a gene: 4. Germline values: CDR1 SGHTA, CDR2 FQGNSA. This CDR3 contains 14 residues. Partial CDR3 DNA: TGTGCCAGCAGCCCGCGGGACAGGGGGGAGACC. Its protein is CASSPRDRGET. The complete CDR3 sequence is CASSPRDRGETQYF.

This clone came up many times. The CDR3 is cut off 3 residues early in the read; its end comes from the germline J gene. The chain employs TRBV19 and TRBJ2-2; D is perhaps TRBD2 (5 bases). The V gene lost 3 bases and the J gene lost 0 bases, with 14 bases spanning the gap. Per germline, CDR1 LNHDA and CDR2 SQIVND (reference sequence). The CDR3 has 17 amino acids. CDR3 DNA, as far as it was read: TGTGCCAGTAGTATGGAGCGGACCCTATCGAACACCGGGGAG. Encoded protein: CASSMERTLSNTGE. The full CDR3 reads CASSMERTLSNTGELFF.

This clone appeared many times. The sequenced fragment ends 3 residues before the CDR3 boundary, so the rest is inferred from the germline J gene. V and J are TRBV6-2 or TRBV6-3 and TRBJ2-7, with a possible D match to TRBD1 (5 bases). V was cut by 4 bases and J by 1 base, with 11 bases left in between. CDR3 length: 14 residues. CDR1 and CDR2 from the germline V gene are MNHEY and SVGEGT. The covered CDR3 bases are TGTGCCAGCAGTTGGGCAGGGTCATCCTACGAG. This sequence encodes CASSWAGSSYE. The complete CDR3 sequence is CASSWAGSSYEQYF.

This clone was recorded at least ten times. The sequenced CDR3 bases are TGTGCCAGCAGCCACCGCACGGGGGAACAGAACACCTACGAG. It yields the protein CASSHRTGEQNTYE. From start to end, the CDR3 is CASSHRTGEQNTYEQYF. The V and J genes are TRBV6-2 or TRBV6-3 and TRBJ2-7; the D gene is possibly TRBD2 (6 bases). Read sequence stops 3 residues before the CDR3 end, and the germline J gene provides the missing end. Germline lookup yields CDR1 MNHEY and CDR2 SVGEGT. The V end was cut by 6 bases, the J end by 2 bases, with 23 bases between. The CDR3 is 17 amino acids.

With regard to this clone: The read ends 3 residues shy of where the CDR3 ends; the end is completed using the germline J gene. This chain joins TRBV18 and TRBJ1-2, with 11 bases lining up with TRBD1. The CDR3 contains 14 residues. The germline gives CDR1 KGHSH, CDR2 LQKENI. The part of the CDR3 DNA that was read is TGTGCCAGCTCAACGGACAGGGGGCATTACGAC. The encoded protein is CASSTDRGHYD. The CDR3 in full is CASSTDRGHYDYTF.

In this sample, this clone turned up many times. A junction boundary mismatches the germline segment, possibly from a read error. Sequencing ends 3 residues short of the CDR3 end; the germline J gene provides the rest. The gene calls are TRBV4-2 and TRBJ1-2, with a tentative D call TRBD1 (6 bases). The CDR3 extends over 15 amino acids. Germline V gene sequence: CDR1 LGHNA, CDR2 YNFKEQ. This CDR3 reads CASSSSMGQIYGYTF. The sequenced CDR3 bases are TGCGCCAGCAGCTCTAGCATGGGACAAATCTATGGC.

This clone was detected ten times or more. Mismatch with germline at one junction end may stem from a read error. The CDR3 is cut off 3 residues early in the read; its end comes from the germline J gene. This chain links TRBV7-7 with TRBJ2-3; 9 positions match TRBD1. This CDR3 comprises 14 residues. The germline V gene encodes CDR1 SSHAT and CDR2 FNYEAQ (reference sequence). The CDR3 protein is CASSFGQGTDTQYF. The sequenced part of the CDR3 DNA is TGTGCTAGCAGCTTCGGACAGGGGACAGATACG. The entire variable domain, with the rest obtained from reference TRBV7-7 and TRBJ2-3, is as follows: GAGVSQSPRYKVTKRGQDVTLRCDPISSHATLYWYQQALGQGPEFLTYFNYEAQPDKSGLPSDRFSAERPEGSISTLTIQRTEQRDSAMYRCASSFGQGTDTQYFGPGTRLTVL.

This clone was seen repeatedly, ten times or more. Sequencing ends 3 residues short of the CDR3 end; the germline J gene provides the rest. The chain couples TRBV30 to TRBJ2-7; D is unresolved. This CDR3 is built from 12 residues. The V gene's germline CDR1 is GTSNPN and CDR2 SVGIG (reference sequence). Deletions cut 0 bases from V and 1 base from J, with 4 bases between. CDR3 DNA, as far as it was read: TGTGCCTGGAGTGTAAGGTCCTACGAG. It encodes CAWSVRSYE. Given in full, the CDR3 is CAWSVRSYEQYF.